Below are 20 T cell receptor beta chains sequenced from a single sample in a study of graft-versus-host responses after intestinal transplantation. Sequenced by immunoSEQ multiplex PCR; TCRdb stores in-frame clones only, minus some. The table includes about 14,000 clones, about two fifths detected once. Irradiated, violet-dye-labeled stimulators (roughly 200,000) were plated alongside roughly 200,000 CFSE-labeled responders. The sample consisted of alloreactive CD8+ T cells from a mixed lymphocyte reaction culture, taken before intestinal transplant. Subset defined: CFSE-low proliferating T cells sorted from approximately 6-day pre-transplant mixed lymphocyte reaction (GvH or HvG direction). Every receptor here comes from a human patient who received an intestinal transplant.

This chain uses TRBV7-6 with TRBJ2-5; no clear D gene. The CDR3 length is 13 residues. CDR1 and CDR2 (germline): SGHVS, FNYEAQ. Deletions cut 1 base from V and 5 bases from J, with 8 bases between. The CDR3 here is CASSLVMEETQYF. In DNA, the CDR3 is TGTGCCAGCAGCTTAGTAATGGAGGAGACCCAGTACTTC. Combining the CDR3 with reference TRBV7-6 and TRBJ2-5 gives the whole variable domain GAGVSQSPRYKVTKRGQDVALRCDPISGHVSLYWYRQALGQGPEFLTYFNYEAQQDKSGLPNDRFSAERPEGSISTLTIQRTEQRDSAMYRCASSLVMEETQYFGPGTRLLVL.

This clone was observed a few times. The chain employs TRBV6-1 and TRBJ2-7; 8 nucleotides line up with TRBD2. Germline-derived CDR1 and CDR2 are MNHNS and SASEGT. This CDR3 spans 13 amino acids. Unmatched junction bases numbered 2, after V lost 4 bases and J lost 3 bases. The CDR3 DNA reads TGTGCCAGCAGTGCGGGGGGGATCTACGAGCAGTACTTC. Protein: CASSAGGIYEQYF.

This clone turned up a few times. The chain has TRBV5-1 and TRBJ2-3; D unclear. The germline V gene encodes CDR1 SGHRS and CDR2 YFSETQ. CDR3 length equals 15 residues. With 0 bases removed from V and 2 bases from J, the gap between germline ends came to 10 bases. The CDR3, as DNA: TGCGCCAGCAGCTTGGGGGTGACATACACAGATACGCAGTATTTT. Its translation: CASSLGVTYTDTQYF. The variable domain in full, with the rest retrieved from reference TRBV5-1 and TRBJ2-3, is KAGVTQTPRYLIKTRGQQVTLSCSPISGHRSVSWYQQTPGQGLQFLFEYFSETQRNKGNFPGRFSGRQFSNSRSEMNVSTLELGDSALYLCASSLGVTYTDTQYFGPGTRLTVL.

This chain connects TRBV7-6 to TRBJ2-1, with TRBD2 matching over 9 bases. With 3 bases clipped from V and 0 bases from J, the junction kept 3 bases outside the gene matches. Germline V gene lookup returns CDR1 SGHVS and CDR2 FNYEAQ. The CDR3 consists of 16 residues. CDR3 nucleotide sequence: TGTGCCAGCAGCTTCCAAGCGGGGGGCTCCTACAATGAGCAGTTCTTC. This encodes CASSFQAGGSYNEQFF.

By frequency in the sample, this clone is large. This chain uses TRBV30 with TRBJ2-2; 11 bases map to TRBD2. The CDR3 length is 16 residues. Germline loops: CDR1 GTSNPN, CDR2 SVGIG (reference sequence). V was pared by 3 bases and J by 4 bases, with 7 bases of the junction left unmatched. The CDR3: CAWRARGLAVTGELFF. The CDR3, as DNA: TGTGCCTGGAGGGCCAGGGGACTAGCGGTCACCGGGGAGCTGTTTTTT.

This chain connects TRBV19 to TRBJ1-1; D is unresolved. The CDR3 is 13 amino acids. The V end was cut by 6 bases, the J end by 1 base, with 9 bases between. The germline gives CDR1 LNHDA, CDR2 SQIVND (reference sequence). The CDR3 loop is CASSLYRNTEAFF. CDR3 nucleotides: TGTGCCAGTAGCCTTTACAGGAACACTGAAGCTTTCTTT.

The chain recombines TRBV6-6 with TRBJ1-4; the D gene is possibly TRBD1 (6 bases). The CDR3 runs 15 residues. Between the trimmed V and J ends, which lost 8 bases and 3 bases, there was a span of 16 bases. In germline, CDR1 is MNHNY, CDR2 SVGAGI (reference sequence). Written as DNA, the CDR3 is TGTGCCAGCGGAAACTTACAGGGAGCTAATGAAAAACTGTTTTTT. This sequence encodes CASGNLQGANEKLFF.

The V and J genes are TRBV27 and TRBJ1-2; weak D call: TRBD1 (6 bases). This CDR3 spans 14 amino acids. Trimming left V 4 bases short and J 2 bases short, with 11 bases between. Germline lookup yields CDR1 MNHEY and CDR2 SMNVEV (reference sequence). As DNA, the CDR3 is TGTGCCAGCAGTTATGGCGGACAGAACTATGGCTACACCTTC. As protein: CASSYGGQNYGYTF.

The rearrangement uses TRBV29-1 and TRBJ2-7, with D possibly matching TRBD1 (6 bases). Germline values: CDR1 SQVTM, CDR2 ANQGSEA. V shed 4 bases and J shed 4 bases, with 17 bases lying between them. The CDR3 consists of 14 residues. The DNA for the CDR3 is TGCAGCGTTGGGGGGACATCCCGACCGTACGAGCAGTACTTC. Protein: CSVGGTSRPYEQYF.

The gene calls are TRBV7-3 and TRBJ2-3; TRBD1 matches 8 bases. J gave up 4 bases and V 5 bases, and 8 bases lay outside the gene matches. The germline V gene has CDR1 SGHTA and CDR2 FQGTGA. There are 15 residues in the CDR3. CDR3 protein: CASSTTGGIADTQYF. The CDR3 nucleotides are TGTGCCAGCAGCACCACAGGGGGGATAGCAGATACGCAGTATTTT.

The gene calls are TRBV4-3 and TRBJ2-7; 7 bases map to TRBD2. Germline V gene data show CDR1 as LGHNA and CDR2 as YSLEER. CDR3 size: 15 residues. The junction had 5 bases not matched to a gene; V was cut back by 1 base and J by 2 bases. CDR3 in DNA: TGCGCCAGCAGCCAAGCGGCTAGCGGAACCTACGAGCAGTACTTC. The encoded protein is CASSQAASGTYEQYF.

This clone was recorded a few times. The chain uses TRBV9 and TRBJ2-6, with D hard to call. The CDR3 consists of 15 residues. V lost 3 bases and J 0 bases, leaving 7 bases between the germline ends. Germline lookup yields CDR1 SGDLS and CDR2 YYNGEE. The CDR3, as DNA: TGTGCCAGCAGCGGTCTTAGCTCTGGGGCCAACGTCCTGACTTTC. Encoded protein: CASSGLSSGANVLTF.

This clone occurred a few times. The chain uses TRBV2 and TRBJ2-1, with TRBD2 matching 10 bases. Germline V lookup: CDR1 SNHLY, CDR2 FYNNEI. CDR3 length: 15 amino acids. V dropped 6 bases and J dropped 4; count of bases not matched to a gene: 6. This chain's CDR3 is CASRVLAGFYNEQFF. The CDR3 DNA reads as TGTGCCAGCAGGGTACTAGCGGGGTTTTACAATGAGCAGTTCTTC.

Relative to its sample, this clone is medium-sized. The chain has TRBV4-1 and TRBJ2-7; 8 bases align to TRBD1. This CDR3 has 15 residues. With 3 bases clipped from V and 4 bases from J, the junction kept 8 bases outside the gene matches. Germline lookup yields CDR1 MGHRA and CDR2 YSYEKL. Here the CDR3 DNA reads TGCGCCAGCAGCCAGGCCGGGACAGGCCAATACGAGCAGTACTTC. Encoded protein: CASSQAGTGQYEQYF.

CDR3 residues: CASSHTGQPYEQYF. The CDR3, as DNA: TGTGCCAGCAGCCATACTGGACAGCCCTACGAGCAGTACTTC. This chain connects TRBV7-2 to TRBJ2-7, with a weak D call TRBD1 (6 bases). Per the germline V gene, CDR1 is SGHTA and CDR2 is FQGNSA. CDR3 length equals 14 residues. Trimming removed 5 bases at V and 2 bases at J, with 13 bases between.

The chain uses TRBV7-9 and TRBJ1-1; TRBD1 is a possible D gene (5 bases). V lost 5 bases to trimming and J lost 0 bases, with 10 bases between them. The CDR3 extends over 14 amino acids. The germline gives CDR1 SEHNR, CDR2 FQNEAQ (reference sequence). The CDR3 here is CASSLRGMNTEAFF. The CDR3 region has the DNA TGTGCCAGCAGCCTAAGGGGTATGAACACTGAAGCTTTCTTT.

V gene TRBV2 combines with J gene TRBJ2-1; tentatively, D is TRBD2 (5 bases). Per the germline V gene, CDR1 is SNHLY and CDR2 is FYNNEI. This CDR3 is built from 14 residues. The ends were cut back, 9 bases at V and 6 bases at J, with 18 bases in the middle. Here the CDR3 DNA reads TGTGCCAGTGAAAGCCCGGGATCTGGCAATGAGCAGTTCTTC. Protein sequence: CASESPGSGNEQFF.

This chain joins TRBV10-3 and TRBJ2-1; TRBD2 agrees at 14 bases. V lost 3 bases and J lost 15; bases outside the gene matches: 7. The CDR3 is made up of 14 amino acids. In germline, CDR1 is ENHRY, CDR2 SYGVKD. In nucleotides, the CDR3 is TGTGCCATCAGTGAATGGACTAGCGGGGGGTCGGCGTTCTTC. Translated, it gives CAISEWTSGGSAFF.

The chain has TRBV9 and TRBJ2-7; possibly TRBD2 for D (7 bases). Per the germline V gene, CDR1 is SGDLS and CDR2 is YYNGEE. V lost 3 bases and J 3 bases, leaving 16 bases between the germline ends. CDR3 length: 15 amino acids. In nucleotides, the CDR3 is TGTGCCAGCAGCGGACGACGGGGGGCAAACTACGAGCAGTACTTC. It translates to CASSGRRGANYEQYF.

The gene calls are TRBV5-1 and TRBJ2-1; maybe TRBD2 (5 bases). The CDR3 has 17 residues. The V end was cut by 0 bases, the J end by 6 bases, with 19 bases between. Germline V gives CDR1 SGHRS, CDR2 YFSETQ. DNA of the CDR3: TGCGCCAGCAGCTTGGTCTTGGAGGCGATCGGTGCCAATGAGCAGTTCTTC. It translates to CASSLVLEAIGANEQFF.